This record covers a single T cell receptor beta chain. The target antigen is unknown. Alopecia areata patients had lesional scalp punch biopsies and peripheral blood taken from them. This sample was taken from a study of CD8+ T cells in alopecia areata. This CDR3 spans 14 amino acids. V dropped 8 bases and J dropped 0; count of bases not matched to a gene: 3. CDR1 is MNHEY and CDR2 is SVGAGI in the germline V gene. Reverse transcribed after extraction, RNA yielded cDNA as the sequencing template. Sequenced by immunoSEQ multiplex PCR; TCRdb stores in-frame clones only, minus some. The sample contains about 180,000 clones, roughly 70% of which appear only once. Study findings and constraints: TCR sharing was clearer in mice than between patients, perhaps partly owing to patient HLA diversity.

The sample here was CD8+ T cells sorted from blood, taken at week 0. The source of this sequence is a human donor with alopecia areata. This sequence joins TRBV6-5 and TRBJ2-5; 10 bases match TRBD1. CDR3 sequence: CASRTGGNQETQYF. The CDR3 nucleotides are TGTGCCAGCCGGACAGGGGGTAACCAAGAGACCCAGTACTTC.